Below, one TCR beta chain is given with its context. The antigen is unknown. Its ends do not fully match the called genes, so a read error is possible. The data belong to a study of tumor-infiltrating lymphocytes in primary liver carcinoma. Findings and limits, study-wide: Tumor region pairs outstripped tumor-adjacent and tumor-blood pairs in overlap.

The V gene's germline CDR1 is MNHEY and CDR2 SVGAGI. CDR3 length equals 14 residues. The roughly 19-32 mg bulk tissue piece was not sorted before simultaneous RNA and DNA extraction. Samples were taken from five separate regions of every tumor. Tumor samples were assessed, and every one had over 80% viable tumor cells. A constant-region primer primed TCR beta cDNA synthesis from roughly 510 ng of total RNA. Researchers made the TCR beta libraries by running three nested multiplex PCR rounds with slightly modified ARM-PCR. The first two PCR rounds used TRBV1-TRBV30 forward primers with a C-beta reverse primer, 9 to 11 cycles each. TCRdb itself ran the multiplex PCR reads through MiXCR, one entry per CDR3 protein. Of under 85,000 distinct CDR3 sequences listed, 72% are singletons.

The rearrangement joins TRBV6-5 to TRBJ2-5, with 7 bases matching TRBD1. Sequenced input: liver tumor tissue from sampling region 1. Subset reported: tumor region T1, superior pole. The receptor comes from a middle-aged man with primary liver carcinoma and hepatitis B virus infection. The CDR3 DNA reads as TGTGCCAGCAGTTCTGGGACAGTACGAGAGACCCAGCACTTC. This gives the protein CASSSGTVRETQHF.